Below, 21 T cell receptor beta chains from the same sample are listed, as sequenced in a study of T cell repertoires in ileal Crohn's disease. Sequenced by immunoSEQ multiplex PCR; TCRdb stores in-frame clones only, minus some. The top ten hold roughly 3.7% of the sample, which has around 15,000 clones, about 85% seen once. The sample taken for sequencing was ileal tissue. The source is an adult with Crohn's disease.

Details on this clone: One end of the junction varies from germline; a read error may be responsible. The same CDR3 is also encoded by other DNA sequences in this sample. J is TRBJ1-6 and V is TRBV30, with D possibly TRBD1 on 5 matching bases. CDR3 length: 20 residues. Germline V lookup: CDR1 GTSNPN, CDR2 SVGIG (reference sequence). CDR3 nucleotides: TGTGCCTGGAGTCCTTACGGAGGGGACTTCGGAGTCACCTATAATTCCCCCCTCCACTTT. Residues: CAWSPYGGDFGVTYNSPLHF.

This clone was seen a single time. Its ends do not fully match the called genes, so a read error is possible. J is TRBJ2-3 and V is TRBV11-2; D remains ambiguous. The CDR3 runs 10 residues. Germline V gene lookup returns CDR1 SGHAT and CDR2 FQNNGV. The CDR3 loop is CASSLSCRSF. The CDR3 bases are TGTGCCAGCAGCTTAAGTTGCCGTAGCTTT.

The rearrangement links TRBV4-3 to TRBJ2-1, with 10 bases fitting TRBD2. Germline V gene data show CDR1 as LGHNA and CDR2 as YSLEER. The CDR3 has 18 amino acids. V dropped 0 bases and J dropped 0; count of bases not matched to a gene: 5. The CDR3 loop reads CASSQDPASGSSYNEQFF. In nucleotides, the CDR3 is TGCGCCAGCAGCCAAGACCCCGCTAGCGGGAGCTCCTACAATGAGCAGTTCTTC.

This chain uses TRBV11-3 with TRBJ2-2, with 10 positions matching TRBD2. J gave up 7 bases and V 5 bases, and 10 bases lay outside the gene matches. Germline CDR1 SGHNT, CDR2 YENEEA. This CDR3 comprises 16 residues. CDR3 sequence (DNA): TGTGCCAGCAGCAGTCGGCCTAGCGGGAGTGGCGGGGAGCTGTTTTTT. Its protein product is CASSSRPSGSGGELFF.

The chain uses TRBV7-2 and TRBJ2-7; D uncertain. V shed 2 bases and J shed 0 bases, with 8 bases lying between them. CDR3 length: 14 residues. Germline V gives CDR1 SGHTA, CDR2 FQGNSA. The CDR3 bases are TGTGCCAGCAGCTTAATCTCGGTCTCCTACGAGCAGTACTTC. Protein product: CASSLISVSYEQYF.

The rearrangement links TRBV6-5 to TRBJ1-2; 7 bases fit TRBD1. After removal of 4 bases from V and 4 bases from J, the junction contained 3 bases not matched to a gene. The germline gives CDR1 MNHEY, CDR2 SVGAGI. The CDR3 extends over 13 amino acids. CDR3 in amino acids: CASSSGGGYGYTF. In nucleotides, the CDR3 is TGTGCCAGCAGTTCAGGGGGAGGCTATGGCTACACCTTC.

The V gene is TRBV27, the J gene TRBJ1-4, with 8 positions matching TRBD1. CDR1 MNHEY and CDR2 SMNVEV come from the germline V gene (reference sequence). V shed 6 bases, J shed 6 bases, and the junction held 12 bases outside the gene matches. This CDR3 region has 16 residues. Here the CDR3 reads CASRSDRGQWDEKLFF. In nucleotides, the CDR3 is TGTGCCAGCAGGAGTGACAGGGGCCAGTGGGATGAAAAACTGTTTTTT.

This sequence joins TRBV5-5 and TRBJ2-7; D may be TRBD2 (5 bases). This CDR3 is 12 amino acids long. The V gene lost 4 bases and the J gene lost 2 bases, with 7 bases spanning the gap. Germline V gene data show CDR1 as SGHKS and CDR2 as YYEKEE (reference sequence). CDR3 in DNA: TGTGCCAGCAGCATCGGGACCTACGAGCAGTACTTC. Protein: CASSIGTYEQYF.

The CDR3 bases are TGTGCCAGCTCACCCAGGGAAGGGGATCAGCCCCAGCATTTT. Translating gives CASSPREGDQPQHF. This chain uses TRBV18 with TRBJ1-5; D is possibly TRBD1 (5 bases). This CDR3 has 14 amino acids. V shed 3 bases and J shed 5 bases, with 11 bases lying between them. Germline CDR1 and CDR2: KGHSH and LQKENI.

CDR3 bases: TGTGCCTGGAGTGTATCGGAGGGGAGGGAAAAACTGTTTTTT. It codes for CAWSVSEGREKLFF. The chain has TRBV30 and TRBJ1-4; possibly TRBD1 for D (5 bases). The CDR3 is 14 residues long. Germline CDR1 is GTSNPN and CDR2 is SVGIG (reference sequence). The V gene lost 0 bases and the J gene lost 8 bases, with 13 bases spanning the gap.

V and J are TRBV2 and TRBJ1-5; D unresolved. V was pared by 4 bases and J by 2 bases, with 3 bases between. There are 12 residues in the CDR3. CDR1 and CDR2 from the germline V gene are SNHLY and FYNNEI. CDR3 in amino acids: CASSAGNQPQHF. In DNA form, the CDR3 reads TGTGCCAGCAGTGCGGGCAATCAGCCCCAGCATTTT.

V gene TRBV5-6 combines with J gene TRBJ1-1; no definite D call. The V end lost 3 bases, the J end lost 0 bases, and 6 bases lay between the germline ends. CDR1 is SGHDT, CDR2 YYEEEE, per germline. This CDR3 is built from 13 residues. CDR3 coding DNA: TGTGCCAGCAGCTCAACAGTGAACACTGAAGCTTTCTTT. It yields the protein CASSSTVNTEAFF.

The gene calls are TRBV29-1 and TRBJ2-7, with 9 bases that match TRBD1. This CDR3 region has 15 residues. Germline lookup yields CDR1 SQVTM and CDR2 ANQGSEA. The V segment lost 3 bases and the J segment 5 bases; nucleotides outside the gene matches: 11. CDR3 loop: CSVEVRDRATHEQYF. CDR3 nucleotides: TGCAGCGTTGAGGTTAGGGACAGGGCTACCCACGAGCAGTACTTC.

The chain combines TRBV7-2 with TRBJ1-2; D uncertain. Germline loops: CDR1 SGHTA, CDR2 FQGNSA. The V and J ends lost 2 bases and 8 bases respectively, with 18 bases between them. The CDR3 loop spans 15 amino acids. CDR3 DNA: TGTGCCAGCAGCTTAACTGGGGTTTCGACGGGGGGCTACACCTTC. Protein sequence: CASSLTGVSTGGYTF.

This rearrangement joins TRBV2 to TRBJ1-2; D gene uncertain. Germline V gene lookup returns CDR1 SNHLY and CDR2 FYNNEI. This CDR3 is 11 amino acids long. The V gene lost 6 bases and the J gene lost 9 bases, with 11 bases spanning the gap. The CDR3 sequence is CASSPAARYTF. CDR3 nucleotides: TGTGCCAGCAGCCCGGCGGCCCGCTACACCTTC.

This clone was detected only a few times. CDR3 sequence reads: CASSSNSYEQYF. DNA for the CDR3: TGTGCCAGCAGCTCCAACTCCTACGAGCAGTACTTC. The genes are TRBV7-2 and TRBJ2-7; no firm D call. Germline V gives CDR1 SGHTA, CDR2 FQGNSA. CDR3 length: 12 residues. Deletions cut 4 bases from V and 0 bases from J, with 4 bases between.

The V call is TRBV5-1, the J call TRBJ2-7; TRBD1 matches 7 bases. The CDR3 contains 15 residues. Germline loops: CDR1 SGHRS, CDR2 YFSETQ. The ends lost 1 base at V and 2 bases at J; junction bases unmatched: 6. As DNA, the CDR3 is TGCGCCAGCAGCTTGTTCGGGCAGGGGGCCTACGAGCAGTACTTC. This translates into CASSLFGQGAYEQYF. The whole variable domain, filled in from reference TRBV5-1 and TRBJ2-7, reads KAGVTQTPRYLIKTRGQQVTLSCSPISGHRSVSWYQQTPGQGLQFLFEYFSETQRNKGNFPGRFSGRQFSNSRSEMNVSTLELGDSALYLCASSLFGQGAYEQYFGPGTRLTVT.

The sample holds one count of this clone. V and J are TRBV18 and TRBJ2-5; 10 bases map to TRBD2. CDR3 size: 14 residues. The V segment lost 6 bases and the J segment 3 bases; nucleotides outside the gene matches: 4. Germline assignment: CDR1 KGHSH and CDR2 LQKENI. The CDR3 loop is CASSDTSGEETQYF. In DNA, the CDR3 is TGTGCCAGCTCGGACACTAGCGGGGAAGAGACCCAGTACTTC.

The chain is built from TRBV5-1 and TRBJ2-3; D is possibly TRBD2 (5 bases). The V gene's germline CDR1 is SGHRS and CDR2 YFSETQ. The V end lost 4 bases, the J end lost 3 bases, and 9 bases lay between the germline ends. CDR3 length: 13 residues. CDR3 DNA: TGCGCCAGCAGCACTAGTGAAACAGATACGCAGTATTTT. It is translated as CASSTSETDTQYF.

The chain is built from TRBV6-1 and TRBJ1-5, with a possible D match to TRBD1 (6 bases). Germline V gives CDR1 MNHNS, CDR2 SASEGT. The CDR3 has 15 amino acids. Trimming shortened V by 5 bases and J by 6 bases, and 17 bases separated the two germline ends. CDR3 sequence (DNA): TGTGCCAGCAGTACAAACAGGGAAGCGAGTCAGCCCCAGCATTTT. Its protein product is CASSTNREASQPQHF.

The CDR3 spells CASSGTGGGSGANVLTF. In DNA form, the CDR3 reads TGTGCCAGCAGTGGGACAGGGGGCGGCTCTGGGGCCAACGTCCTGACTTTC. This chain joins TRBV27 and TRBJ2-6; 12 bases align to TRBD1. V shed 5 bases, J shed 0 bases, and the junction held 2 bases outside the gene matches. The CDR3 contains 17 residues. Germline V gene lookup returns CDR1 MNHEY and CDR2 SMNVEV (reference sequence).